Presented here are 17 T cell receptor beta chains from one specimen sequenced in a study of CD8 T cells in Susac syndrome. With random hexamers, roughly 0.45 to 1 ug RNA was reverse transcribed. TCRdb ran MiXCR on the immunoSEQ multiplex PCR reads and lists one entry per CDR3 protein. The table has about 130,000 distinct CDR3 sequences, just over 90% seen once; the top ten hold roughly 0.33%. The sample consisted of CD8+ T cells from PBMCs. The source of these receptors is a human donor with multiple sclerosis.

The rearrangement uses TRBV6-6 and TRBJ2-1, with 7 bases identical to TRBD2. The length of the CDR3 is 15 residues. CDR1 and CDR2 from the germline V gene are MNHNY and SVGAGI (reference sequence). Germline trimming cut 4 bases from V and 5 bases from J; bases unmatched to any gene: 8. The CDR3 region is CASSSQTSRDNEQFF. The DNA for the CDR3 is TGTGCCAGCAGTTCCCAGACTAGCCGTGACAATGAGCAGTTCTTC.

The J gene is TRBJ2-7, the V gene TRBV14; 9 positions match TRBD1. Trimming cost V 6 bases and J 5 bases; bases outside gene matches: 8. CDR3 length equals 14 residues. CDR1 is SGHDN and CDR2 is FVKESK in the germline V gene. CDR3 sequence (DNA): TGTGCCAGCAGTCCACGGACAGGGGACAACGAGCAGTACGTC. This codes for CASSPRTGDNEQYV.

The chain couples TRBV7-6 to TRBJ2-3; unclear D gene. Per germline, CDR1 SGHVS and CDR2 FNYEAQ. The CDR3 runs 16 residues. V shed 2 bases and J shed 0 bases, with 12 bases lying between them. CDR3 nucleotide sequence: TGTGCCAGCAGCTTAACCTCGGGCGTTAGCACAGATACGCAGTATTTT. This gives the protein CASSLTSGVSTDTQYF.

This rearrangement joins TRBV28 to TRBJ2-4; D is ambiguous. The germline V and J ends were trimmed by 3 bases and 4 bases, with 7 bases remaining between them. CDR1 and CDR2 (germline): MDHEN, SYDVKM. This CDR3 comprises 13 residues. The CDR3 DNA follows: TGTGCCAGCAGTTTGTCTCTGAAAAACATTCAGTACTTC. It encodes CASSLSLKNIQYF.

V gene TRBV7-9 combines with J gene TRBJ1-1; no definite D call. Trimming stripped 1 base from V and 0 bases from J, with 15 bases between. The length of the CDR3 is 17 residues. Germline assignment: CDR1 SEHNR and CDR2 FQNEAQ (reference sequence). The CDR3 nucleotides read TGTGCCAGCAGCTTAGTCGCAATGTTGGGAATGAACACTGAAGCTTTCTTT. It is translated as CASSLVAMLGMNTEAFF.

About this clonotype: At one boundary the junction diverges from the germline segment, which might be a read error. J is TRBJ1-6 and V is TRBV5-8; weak D call: TRBD1 (5 bases). This CDR3 spans 14 amino acids. Germline CDR1 and CDR2: SGHTS and YDEGEE. The CDR3 here is CASSVQEWDSPLHF. The DNA for the CDR3 is TGTGCCAGCAGCGTACAGGAATGGGATTCACCCCTCCATTTT.

This chain uses TRBV5-1 with TRBJ1-1, with TRBD1 as a possible D gene (5 bases). Trimming removed 0 bases from V and 0 bases from J, with 9 bases in between. The CDR3 sequence is 15 residues long. Germline V gene sequence: CDR1 SGHRS, CDR2 YFSETQ. CDR3 coding DNA: TGCGCCAGCAGCTTGGCTGGGGGAATGAACACTGAAGCTTTCTTT. Residues: CASSLAGGMNTEAFF.

CDR3 in DNA: TGTGCCAGCAGCTTAAGACAGGGGGACAATGAGCAGTTCTTC. Protein: CASSLRQGDNEQFF. J is TRBJ2-1 and V is TRBV7-3; 9 bases map to TRBD1. Looked up from germline, CDR1 is SGHTA and CDR2 is FQGTGA. Trimming removed 1 base from V and 5 bases from J; junction bases left unmatched: 0. CDR3 length equals 14 residues.

V usage is TRBV7-9 and J usage is TRBJ1-2, with TRBD1 matching over 8 bases. The CDR3 sequence is 15 residues long. The V segment lost 0 bases and the J segment 5 bases; nucleotides outside the gene matches: 5. Germline lookup yields CDR1 SEHNR and CDR2 FQNEAQ (reference sequence). The CDR3 region has the DNA TGTGCCAGCAGCTTAGCGCAGGGGGCGGGGTATGGCTACACCTTC. As protein: CASSLAQGAGYGYTF.

The genes are TRBV7-9 and TRBJ2-3; either TRBD1 or TRBD2 may supply D (5 bases each). CDR1 SEHNR and CDR2 FQNEAQ come from the germline V gene (reference sequence). CDR3 size: 13 residues. The V gene lost 10 bases and the J gene lost 5 bases, with 16 bases spanning the gap. As DNA, the CDR3 is TGTGCCATCGGGAAAGGGGCCGAAGATACGCAGTATTTT. Residues: CAIGKGAEDTQYF.

The V gene is TRBV5-1, the J gene TRBJ2-1; D is uncertain. V shed 0 bases and J shed 7 bases, with 11 bases lying between them. Germline CDR1 reads SGHRS; CDR2 reads YFSETQ. CDR3 size: 14 residues. The CDR3 sequence is CASSLVDLVNEQFF. In nucleotides, the CDR3 is TGCGCCAGCAGCTTGGTTGACCTCGTGAATGAGCAGTTCTTC.

The chain joins TRBV7-9 to TRBJ2-1; 9 positions match TRBD1. Germline loops: CDR1 SEHNR, CDR2 FQNEAQ (reference sequence). The V and J ends lost 5 bases and 10 bases, in that order; junction bases with no gene match: 6. This CDR3 has 13 amino acids. CDR3 bases: TGTGCCAGCAGCACAACAGGGGGCGGAGAGCAGTTCTTC. Residues: CASSTTGGGEQFF.

The chain uses TRBV12-3 or TRBV12-4 and TRBJ2-7; TRBD2 matches at 7 bases. V dropped 7 bases and J dropped 6; count of bases not matched to a gene: 9. CDR3 length: 13 residues. The chain's CDR3 is CASTLGGGAEQYF. As DNA, the CDR3 is TGTGCCAGCACTTTGGGGGGAGGGGCCGAGCAGTACTTC.

This sequence joins TRBV25-1 and TRBJ1-3; D is unclear. Trimming shortened V by 1 base and J by 2 bases, and 12 bases separated the two germline ends. Germline lookup yields CDR1 MGHDK and CDR2 SYGVNS. The CDR3 consists of 16 residues. The CDR3 DNA reads as TGTGCCAGCAGTGAATTTCCGGATGTCCCTGGAAACACCATATATTTT. Its protein product is CASSEFPDVPGNTIYF.

The chain uses TRBV27 and TRBJ2-3; TRBD2 matches 7 bases. CDR1 and CDR2 (germline): MNHEY, SMNVEV (reference sequence). The CDR3 is 16 amino acids. V trimming: 7 bases; J trimming: 1 base; junction bases outside the gene matches: 11. For the CDR3, the DNA is TGTGCCAGCAACCCTTCTAGCGGCCTCCGCACAGATACGCAGTATTTT. Its protein product is CASNPSSGLRTDTQYF.

The J gene is TRBJ2-7, the V gene TRBV5-6; D may be TRBD2 (7 bases). Trimming stripped 3 bases from V and 5 bases from J, with 9 bases between. The length of the CDR3 is 12 residues. Germline CDR1 reads SGHDT; CDR2 reads YYEEEE. The chain's CDR3 is CASSSGGHEQYV. In nucleotides, the CDR3 is TGTGCCAGCAGCTCGGGGGGCCACGAGCAGTACGTC.

The chain links TRBV7-2 to TRBJ2-1, with 7 bases identical to TRBD2. Looked up from germline, CDR1 is SGHTA and CDR2 is FQGNSA. The CDR3 is 17 amino acids. V shed 2 bases, J shed 0 bases, and the junction held 7 bases outside the gene matches. This CDR3 reads CASSLLGRGDSYNEQFF. The CDR3 coding sequence is TGTGCCAGCAGCTTACTTGGTCGGGGGGACTCCTACAATGAGCAGTTCTTC.